This T cell receptor beta chain was recovered during a study of blood T cell repertoires in COVID-19. Turning to the study itself: PBMCs, B-cell-depleted T cells, or T cells provided the cDNA or gDNA that made up the material.

Using immunoSEQ multiplex PCR, the repertoire was profiled, and TCRdb retains in-frame clones only, with some absent. The sample holds under 95,000 clones, roughly 83% seen once. Comments on this clone: The junction departs from the called germline gene at one end, perhaps through a read error.

The CDR3 contains 15 residues. Germline lookup yields CDR1 SGHRS and CDR2 YFSETQ. The chain has TRBV5-1 and TRBJ2-2, with 10 nucleotides matching TRBD1. Sequencing used peripheral blood. The clonotype comes from a human donor in a cohort sampled during active COVID-19. CDR3 in amino acids: CASSTGQGNPGELFF. The CDR3 bases are TGCGCCAGCAGCACGGGACAGGGGAACCCCGGGGAGCTGTTTTTT.